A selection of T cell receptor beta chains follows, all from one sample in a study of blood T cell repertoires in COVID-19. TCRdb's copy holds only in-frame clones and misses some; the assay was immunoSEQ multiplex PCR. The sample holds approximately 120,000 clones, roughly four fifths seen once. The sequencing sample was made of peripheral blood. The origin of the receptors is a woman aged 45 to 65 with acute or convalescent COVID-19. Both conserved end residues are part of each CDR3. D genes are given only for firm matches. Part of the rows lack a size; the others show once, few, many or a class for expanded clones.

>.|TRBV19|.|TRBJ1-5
CASRPNTSNQPQHF
TGTGCCAGTAGACCCAATACAAGCAATCAGCCCCAGCATTTT
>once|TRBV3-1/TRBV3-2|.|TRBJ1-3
CASSQIAVGNTIYF
TGTGCCAGCAGCCAAATAGCCGTCGGAAACACCATATATTTT
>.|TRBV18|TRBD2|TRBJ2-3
CASSPRLAGGLGDTQYF
TGTGCCAGCTCACCACGCCTAGCGGGGGGCCTTGGGGATACGCAGTATTTT
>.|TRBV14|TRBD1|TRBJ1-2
CASSQGQGYGYTF
TGTGCCAGCAGCCAAGGACAGGGCTATGGCTACACCTTC
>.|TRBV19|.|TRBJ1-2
CASSIADTKEDYTF
TGTGCCAGTAGTATAGCTGACACCAAGGAAGACTACACCTTC
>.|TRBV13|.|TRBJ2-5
CASSSVAAGKQETQYF
TGTGCCAGCAGCTCCGTGGCGGCGGGAAAACAAGAGACCCAGTACTTC
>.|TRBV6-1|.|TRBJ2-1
CASSEGNLGQFF
TGTGCCAGCAGTGAAGGAAATCTAGGGCAGTTCTTC
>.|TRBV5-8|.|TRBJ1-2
CASSLLQGDGYTF
TGTGCCAGCAGCTTGTTACAGGGAGATGGCTACACCTTC
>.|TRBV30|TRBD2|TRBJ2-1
CAWSGISGKVEQFF
TGTGCCTGGAGTGGTATTAGCGGGAAGGTTGAGCAGTTCTTC
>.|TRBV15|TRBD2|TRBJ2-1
CATSRRLAGGVSDEQFF
TGTGCCACCAGCAGGCGACTAGCGGGAGGAGTTAGCGATGAGCAGTTCTTC
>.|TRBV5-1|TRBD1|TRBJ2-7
CASSLSGTAAYEQYF
TGCGCCAGCAGCTTATCCGGGACAGCGGCCTACGAGCAGTACTTC
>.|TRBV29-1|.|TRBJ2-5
CSVSQGYQETQYF
TGCAGCGTCTCACAGGGCTACCAAGAGACCCAGTACTTC
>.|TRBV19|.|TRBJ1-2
CASQIKPQGDCTF
TGTGCCAGTCAGATCAAACCCCAGGGTGATTGTACCTTC
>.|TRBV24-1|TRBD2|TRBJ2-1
CATSERGTSGANEQFF
TGTGCCACCAGTGAGCGCGGGACTAGCGGGGCCAATGAGCAGTTCTTC
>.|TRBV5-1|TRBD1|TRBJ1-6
CASSFGQEETPLHF
TGCGCCAGCAGCTTTGGACAGGAGGAGACACCCCTCCACTTT
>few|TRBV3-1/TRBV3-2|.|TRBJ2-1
CASSQDRSSHGNEQFF
TGTGCCAGCAGCCAAGATAGGAGCTCCCACGGAAATGAGCAGTTCTTC
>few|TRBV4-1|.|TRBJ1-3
CASSQLGLLVNTIYF
TGCGCCAGCAGCCAGCTGGGACTGTTAGTCAACACCATATATTTT
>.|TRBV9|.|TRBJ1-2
CASSESAKQSYGYTF
TGTGCCAGCAGCGAGAGTGCCAAACAGAGCTATGGCTACACCTTC
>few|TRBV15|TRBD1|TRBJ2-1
CATSRDEDRESYNEQFF
TGTGCCACCAGCAGGGATGAGGACAGGGAATCCTACAATGAGCAGTTCTTC
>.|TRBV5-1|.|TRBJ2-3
CASRGPGSTDTQYF
TGCGCCAGCAGGGGGCCGGGTAGCACAGATACGCAGTATTTT
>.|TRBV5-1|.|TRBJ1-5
CASSLLGGDQPQHF
TGCGCCAGCAGCCTCCTAGGAGGGGACCAGCCCCAGCATTTT
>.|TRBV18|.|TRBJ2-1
CASSLSFGGGDEQFF
TGTGCCAGCTCACTTTCCTTCGGTGGCGGGGATGAGCAGTTCTTC
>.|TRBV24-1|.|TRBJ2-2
CATSDPKLGNTGELFF
TGTGCCACCAGTGATCCGAAACTCGGGAACACCGGGGAGCTGTTTTTT
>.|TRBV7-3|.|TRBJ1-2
CASSSGSGYTF
TGTGCCAGCAGCTCGGGGAGTGGCTACACCTTC
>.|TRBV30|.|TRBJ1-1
CAWSVRGSRAFF
TGTGCCTGGAGTGTAAGAGGGAGTAGAGCTTTCTTT
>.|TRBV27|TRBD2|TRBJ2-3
CASSSRTSLDTQYF
TGTGCCAGCAGTTCTCGGACTAGCCTCGATACGCAGTATTTT
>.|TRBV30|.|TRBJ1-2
CAWSPWGPYGYTF
TGTGCCTGGAGTCCCTGGGGCCCCTATGGCTACACCTTC
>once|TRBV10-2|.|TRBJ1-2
CASSDSYGGYTF
TGCGCCAGCAGTGACTCCTACGGTGGCTACACCTTC
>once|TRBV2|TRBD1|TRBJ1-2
CASSRDRETSGYTF
TGTGCCAGCAGTCGTGACAGGGAGACGAGTGGCTACACCTTC
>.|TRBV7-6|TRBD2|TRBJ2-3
CASSLLASGPTHTQYF
TGTGCCAGCAGCTTATTGGCTAGCGGACCCACCCATACGCAGTATTTT
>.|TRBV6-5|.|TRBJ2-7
CASSYMPSGVPYEQYF
TGTGCCAGCAGTTATATGCCTTCGGGGGTTCCCTACGAGCAGTACTTC
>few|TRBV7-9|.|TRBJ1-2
CASSSTTGQYGYTF
TGTGCCAGCAGCTCCACGACAGGTCAATATGGCTACACCTTC
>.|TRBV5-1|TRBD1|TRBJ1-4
CASSLTGVGEKLFF
TGCGCCAGCAGCCTAACAGGGGTTGGAGAAAAACTGTTTTTT
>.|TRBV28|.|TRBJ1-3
CASSNYGSGNTIYF
TGTGCCAGCAGTAACTACGGCTCTGGAAACACCATATATTTT
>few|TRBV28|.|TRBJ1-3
CASSPRTYGNTIYF
TGTGCCAGCAGCCCGCGGACTTACGGAAACACCATATATTTT
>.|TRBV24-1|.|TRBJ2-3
CATSDTMSSGTDTQYF
TGTGCCACCAGTGACACCATGAGCAGCGGCACAGATACGCAGTATTTT
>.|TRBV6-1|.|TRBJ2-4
CASSARQGTLLDIQYF
TGTGCCAGCAGTGCCAGACAAGGGACTCTCCTAGACATTCAGTACTTC
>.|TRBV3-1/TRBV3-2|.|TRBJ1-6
CASSHKGGRSPLHF
TGTGCCAGCAGCCACAAAGGGGGTCGATCACCCCTCCACTTT
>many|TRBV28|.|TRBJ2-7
CASSLILFRVGEQYF
TGTGCCAGCAGTTTGATATTGTTTCGGGTCGGGGAGCAGTACTTC
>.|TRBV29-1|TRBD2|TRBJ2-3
CSVEKRGGDTQYF
TGCAGCGTTGAGAAACGGGGGGGAGATACGCAGTATTTT
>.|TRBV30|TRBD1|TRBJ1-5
CAWADRGNQPQHF
TGTGCCTGGGCGGACAGGGGCAATCAGCCCCAGCATTTT
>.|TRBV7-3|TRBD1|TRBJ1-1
CASSQQGGTEAFF
TGTGCCAGCAGCCAACAGGGGGGGACTGAAGCTTTCTTT
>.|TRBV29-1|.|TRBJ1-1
CSAPGLPGTEAFF
TGCAGCGCACCAGGTTTGCCTGGCACTGAAGCTTTCTTT
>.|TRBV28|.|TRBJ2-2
CASSFRVTGELFF
TGTGCCAGCAGTTTCCGGGTAACCGGGGAGCTGTTTTTT
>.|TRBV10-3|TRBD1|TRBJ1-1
CAISDPGQGMNTEAFF
TGTGCCATCAGTGATCCTGGACAGGGAATGAACACTGAAGCTTTCTTT
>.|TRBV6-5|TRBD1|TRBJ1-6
CASSNDRGNSPLHF
TGTGCCAGCAGCAATGACAGGGGAAACTCACCCCTCCACTTT
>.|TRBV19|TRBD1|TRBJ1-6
CASSLRQGSGNSPLHF
TGTGCCAGTAGCCTTCGACAGGGTTCGGGTAATTCACCCCTCCACTTT
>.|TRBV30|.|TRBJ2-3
CAWSVLSSETQYF
TGTGCCTGGAGTGTACTTAGCTCGGAGACGCAGTATTTT
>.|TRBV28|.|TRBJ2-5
CATNGYQETQYF
TGTGCCACCAACGGGTACCAAGAGACCCAGTACTTC
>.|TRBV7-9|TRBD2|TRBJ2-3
CASSILLAGAGDTQYF
TGTGCCAGCAGCATCCTATTAGCGGGAGCTGGGGATACGCAGTATTTT
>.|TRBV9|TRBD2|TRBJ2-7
CASSVGSGGPSYEQYF
TGTGCCAGCAGCGTAGGTAGCGGGGGCCCCTCCTACGAGCAGTACTTC
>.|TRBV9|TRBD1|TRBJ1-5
CASSPTGASNQPQHF
TGTGCCAGCAGCCCGACAGGGGCTAGCAATCAGCCCCAGCATTTT
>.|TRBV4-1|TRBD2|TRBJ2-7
CASSQDSTSGRTQLYEQYF
TGCGCCAGCAGCCAAGATTCTACTAGCGGGAGAACCCAATTGTACGAGCAGTACTTC
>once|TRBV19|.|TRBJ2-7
CASSTIAGGGIYEQYF
TGTGCCAGTAGTACCATCGCTGGGGGAGGAATCTACGAGCAGTACTTC
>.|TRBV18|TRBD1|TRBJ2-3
CASSRNRGHSTDTQYF
TGTGCCAGCTCACGCAACAGGGGGCATAGCACAGATACGCAGTATTTT
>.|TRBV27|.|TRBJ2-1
CASSPLQTGERFF
TGTGCCAGCAGTCCTCTACAAACAGGCGAGAGGTTCTTC
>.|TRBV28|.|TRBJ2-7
CASSGWGLTSYEQYF
TGTGCCAGCAGTGGTTGGGGACTTACTTCCTACGAGCAGTACTTC
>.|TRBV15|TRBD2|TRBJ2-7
CATSRSPSGSSYEQYF
TGTGCCACCAGCAGGTCACCTAGCGGCTCCTCCTACGAGCAGTACTTC
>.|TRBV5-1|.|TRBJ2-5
CASSLAHPVNKETQYF
TGCGCCAGCAGCTTGGCCCACCCGGTCAATAAAGAGACCCAGTACTTC
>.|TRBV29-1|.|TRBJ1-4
CSVVVGGEEKLFF
TGCAGCGTTGTGGTGGGGGGTGAGGAAAAACTGTTTTTT